This T cell receptor (beta chain) emerged from a study of cytomegalovirus exposure and HLA in healthy donors (TCRdb year 2017). About the full investigation: An earlier analysis of fewer than 750 of the donors reported under 300 Gb of sequence data and roughly 120 million unique TCR beta sequences obtained from around 170 million T cells. Donor age, sex, ethnicity and CMV serostatus were compiled together with the repertoire data. The study was designed to test whether signatures of past pathogen exposure could be identified by cataloging public T cell receptors. The number of typed donors differed by locus: roughly 629-640 for A, B, C, DRB1 and DQB1; 500 to 550 for DQA1; 600 to 610 for DPA1; and 400 to 480 for DPB1. HLA typing covered class I and class II loci at four-digit resolution. In a later genetic analysis, genome-wide SNP genotypes for about 55% of the roughly 700 donors were used, and that subset was treated as a discovery cohort. A separate validation cohort of about 110 different subjects was used in addition to the roughly 700-subject first cohort. Of the 300 to 400 genotyped donors, over 65% fell in the genetic ancestry cluster associated with self-reported Caucasian donors. The study used immunosequencing to profile the T cell repertoires of several hundred subjects and linked those repertoires to cytomegalovirus serostatus. Several DR-DQ haplotypes were handled as single units for association and clustering because linkage in the cohort was strong. To study patterns of TCR occurrence, a later analysis re-analyzed previously published TCR beta repertoires from around 700 donors and added high-resolution HLA genotyping. Across approximately 420 genotyped donors of the cohort, an average of about 240,000 unique TCR beta nucleotide sequences per donor were sequenced, and 15% to 20% of those sequences were non-productive. All discovery cohort repertoires had been generated on a single sequencing platform. An early release covering approximately 600 HLA-typed donors comprised roughly 300 gigabases of sequencing data and approximately 85 million unique TCR sequences. The later analysis used no new phenotypic data to find candidate immune exposures, relying instead on TCR beta sequences and their occurrence across donors. In an earlier analysis of about 590 of the donors, high-throughput TCR beta sequencing was used to judge whether each TCR beta V gene segment behaved as functional or pseudogenic. The study combined high-throughput TCR immunosequencing, statistical association of individual TCRs with disease status, and machine learning to predict cytomegalovirus infection status.

What the study reported, not specific to this receptor: In a later analysis, most CMV-associated TCR beta chains were found to appear HLA-restricted, with HLA associations seemingly driven largely by CMV exposure. Specific HLA alleles were associated with around 18,000 TCR beta sequences at a false discovery rate of 0.05 in a later analysis. A later genetic analysis associated a missense DCLRE1C variant with V-gene and J-gene trimming of TCR beta chains, and an independent cohort replicated the association. Because the 87-base-pair reads could not distinguish some IMGT-functional V segments, including TRBV6-2 and TRBV6-3, those segments were excluded. An earlier analysis of several hundred of the donors showed that most TCR beta V segments appeared in productive rearrangements either about 87% or about 30% of the time, which broadly matched IMGT annotations. Sequencing depth was assumed to be roughly uniform across donors in the presence/absence analyses, though that assumption may not hold. Most TCR sequences were observed very rarely across donors, whereas some public TCRs were present in many individuals. Linkage disequilibrium might explain the correlated functional status among segregating V segments, but an unknown experimental factor could not be excluded. Because HLA typing was unavailable for some donors at each locus, only the typed subset was used in association tests. In vitro tests confirmed that a few of the cytomegalovirus-associated TCR beta chains recognize cytomegalovirus antigens. It was suggested by the authors that the approach could potentially be generalized to other disease states and immunological phenotypes. A later genetic analysis reported fewer N-insertions in productive TCRs among donors in an Asian-associated ancestry cluster than the roughly 620-donor mean. A group of highly shared sequence variants was considered likely to be a technical artifact of the sequencing pipeline. According to a later analysis, TCR association rates differed among HLA loci, with DRB1 alleles showing the most associated TCRs and HLA-C alleles showing the fewest. In both the original and validation cohorts, the classifier was reported to diagnose cytomegalovirus status with high specificity and sensitivity. Only TCR beta chains were sequenced in this cohort, and the absence of alpha or paired-chain data limited detectable features. In the study, around 160 TCR beta chains were listed as associated with cytomegalovirus. Because counts were too low, more than 15 rarely observed V segments, including chromosome 9 orphons, were excluded from the earlier analysis of roughly 580 of the donors. When HLA alleles, especially DR and DQ, strongly co-occurred, TCR associations were difficult to assign to individual alleles. In a later analysis, several top co-occurrence clusters were reported to appear linked to parvovirus B19, influenza, CMV and Epstein-Barr virus. A further reported finding was that TCR beta sequences accurately predicted the HLA-A and HLA-B alleles for most subjects in the first cohort. For the cohort, immune exposure information was limited to CMV serostatus. In a later analysis, HLA-associated TCR beta chains showed more clonal expansion and lower generation probabilities than non-associated chains that were equally common.

The cohort was made up of 666 healthy bone marrow donors. All cohort members were sampled while nominally healthy, although unrecorded immune exposures were likely present. The donor tested CMV seronegative, placing the donor among the 352 seronegative members of the cohort. A peripheral blood sample was collected from each donor, and TCR beta sequencing was performed on peripheral blood mononuclear cells. The Qiagen DNeasy Blood Extraction Kit was used to extract genomic DNA from the blood cell samples. The library was generated by the immunoSEQ multiplex PCR assay. A mixture of 60 forward primers for TCR Vbeta segments and 13 reverse primers for TCR Jbeta segments was used in the multiplex PCR. The CDR3 region of rearranged TCR beta genes was amplified from genomic DNA by a multiplex PCR assay. The Illumina HiSeq System was used to sequence the amplified TCR beta libraries as 87-base-pair reads. In the original analysis: A later analysis tallied tens of millions of unique TCR beta chains across the 640 or so repertoires, and about 10 million of those chains were shared by two or more donors. Raw reads were error-corrected and collapsed into unique sequences by a nearest-neighbor algorithm in which closely related sequences were merged to remove PCR and sequencing errors. V, D and J gene segments were assigned by aligning CDR3 sequences to IMGT reference sequences. Each retained sequence needed at least a six-nucleotide match to both a V gene segment and a J gene segment. A rearrangement was called productive if the CDR3 had no stop codons and remained in frame with V and J, and every other rearrangement was called non-productive. Following IMGT convention, CDR3 was defined as the stretch from the second conserved V-encoded cysteine up to the conserved J-encoded phenylalanine. The earlier analysis of about 610 of the donors excluded sequences that lacked an unambiguous match to a single V gene segment. In an earlier analysis of approximately 590 of the donors, V segments were called functional above 56.7% productive rearrangements and were called segregating when the between-donor standard deviation exceeded 5%. A statistical classification framework was developed to diagnose cytomegalovirus status using the catalog of TCR beta chain sequences. In a later analysis, V and J genes were assigned by comparing TCR nucleotide sequences against IMGT/GENE-DB human TR gene sequences. Using the TCRdist pipeline, a later analysis assigned CDR3 sequences along with most-parsimonious VDJ recombination scenarios. In a later analysis, every TCR beta chain was defined by the combination of its CDR3 amino acid sequence and its V-gene family, and reads without a unique V-gene family were dropped. A later analysis removed 450 to 600 highly shared, low-generation-probability nucleotide sequences to deal with suspected cross-contamination and a sequencing artifact. A later analysis calculated a clonal expansion index for each public chain from normalized within-repertoire ranks of inferred template counts. In a later analysis, generation probabilities were computed with a VDJ recombination model fitted to out-of-frame rearrangements, and the resulting probabilities were checked against IGoR. Hypergeometric tests were used in a later analysis to score TCR-TCR, TCR-HLA and TCR-CMV co-occurrence, with a repertoire-size bias correction applied to the TCR pairs. False discovery rates were estimated in a later analysis by permuting HLA or CMV assignments 20 times. In a later analysis, co-occurring TCRs were grouped using DBSCAN, with TCRdist sequence similarity added in when clustering inside HLA-allele-positive subsets. Repertoires with fewer than 30,000 or more than 120,000 public chains, plus five repertoires with anomalous nucleotide sharing, were excluded from co-occurrence clustering. The immuneACCESS repertoire file appears here via TCRdb, limited to in-frame rearrangements. These files lack a portion of the clones; in checked studies, under half of the deficit traces to unresolved V genes, and the cause of the others is not known. V and J calls and clone size follow that table, whereas D and trimming were derived from the DNA. The sample table holds 200,000 to 250,000 clones, of which over 60% were seen once. The top ten clonotypes cover around a sixth of the sample.

The junction shows trimming of 4 bases on V and 1 base on J, plus 10 bases between the germline ends. From the germline V gene (reference sequence), CDR1 is MNHEY and CDR2 is SMNVEV. Counted from cysteine to phenylalanine, this CDR3 has 14 amino acids. The kept DNA is CDR3 alone, 42 bases in frame from the first base. As regards this clone: What this receptor recognizes is not known. No base qualities exist here, and no much larger clone lies one base off it.

The sequence joins TRBV27 to TRBJ1-1, with the D segment identity uncertain. Material: PBMCs. This clonotype was sampled from a middle-aged man in good health and CMV-seronegative. The sequenced DNA: TGTGCCAGCAGTTACGCGGGGAGGAACACTGAAGCTTTCTTT. It specifies CASSYAGRNTEAFF.